This TCR beta chain derives from a study of CD8 T cells in Susac syndrome. V lost 8 bases and J 8 bases, leaving 10 bases between the germline ends. CDR3 length equals 11 residues. Germline lookup yields CDR1 SNHLY and CDR2 FYNNEI. TCR beta sequences were obtained from blood CD8+ and CD4+ T cells. The healthy controls were matched to patients by age and sex. An amount of RNA that ranged from about 0.45 to 1 ug was reverse transcribed with random hexamers. A multiplex approach, immunoSEQ multiplex PCR, amplified TCR beta CDR3 across 54 Vbeta and 13 Jbeta. Each CDR3 protein is one row after TCRdb ran MiXCR on the immunoSEQ multiplex PCR reads. The data hold 150,000 to 200,000 distinct CDR3 sequences, with around 95% observed a single time.

Specimen: CD4+ T cells from PBMCs. The receptor comes from a human donor in good health. V is TRBV2 and J is TRBJ2-1; D gene unclear. The CDR3 DNA sequence: TGTGCCAGCTTGGATGAGGATGAGCAGTTCTTC. Its protein product is CASLDEDEQFF. The entire variable domain, with the rest obtained from reference TRBV2 and TRBJ2-1, is as follows: EPEVTQTPSHQVTQMGQEVILRCVPISNHLYFYWYRQILGQKVEFLVSFYNNEISEKSEIFDDQFSVERPDGSNFTLKIRSTKLEDSAMYFCASLDEDEQFFGPGTRLTVL.